This entry features one T cell receptor (beta chain) sequence. Its antigen is not known. TCRdb's table, derived via immunoSEQ multiplex PCR, lists solely in-frame clones and lacks some. The table lists just under 65,000 clones, more than 85% of them singletons. This record comes from a study of cytomegalovirus exposure and HLA in healthy donors. Study-wide findings and caveats: TCR beta chains numbering 150 to 200 were designated cytomegalovirus-associated.

V lost 0 bases to trimming and J lost 4 bases, with 19 bases between them. The CDR3 contains 18 residues. Germline V CDR1 and CDR2: SGHVS, FQNEAQ. This rearrangement joins TRBV7-8 to TRBJ1-5; D remains unclear. The sample comprised PBMCs. This TCR was recovered from a woman between 18 and 29 years old in good health and CMV-seropositive. CDR3 region: CASSLALRRQGLNQPQHF. The CDR3 nucleotides read TGTGCCAGCAGCTTAGCGCTTCGGAGACAAGGACTAAATCAGCCCCAGCATTTT.